Listed below are T cell receptor beta chains from one sample, sequenced in a study of regulatory T cells in long-lasting Graves disease. Each CDR3 protein gets one entry after TCRdb re-called the multiplex PCR reads with MiXCR. This sample has a few hundred thousand distinct CDR3 sequences, with 15% to 20% found just once. This sample also belongs to another study, concerning T cells in Graves' hyperthyroidism and ophthalmopathy.

The specimen comprised peripheral blood mononuclear cells (PBMCs), sampled at new diagnosis, from a patient treated with antithyroid drugs. All receptors come from a woman aged 18-29 years with Graves disease. The CDR3 runs from the conserved cysteine through the conserved F or W. The D gene is left open where the match is weak. Size is omitted from some rows. Given values are once, few, many or a class for expanded clones.

- | TRBJ2-3 | - | TRBV16 | TGTGCCAGCAGCCAATTCCCTCCAGATACGCAGTATTTT | CASSQFPPDTQYF
- | TRBJ1-5 | many | TRBV20-1 | TGCAGTGCTGGAGACAGAGATAGCAATCAGCCCCAGCATTTT | CSAGDRDSNQPQHF
TRBD2 | TRBJ2-3 | many | TRBV3-1 | TGTGCCAGCAGTCTAGCGGGGGGGAATACGCAGTATTTT | CASSLAGGNTQYF
- | TRBJ1-1 | many | TRBV7-9 | TGTGCCAGCAGCTTAGGGGGACTAGGCGTGAACACTGAAGCTTTCTTT | CASSLGGLGVNTEAFF
- | TRBJ1-1 | many | TRBV2 | TGTGCCAGCAGTGAAACGCCACCTGGAGCTTTCTTT | CASSETPPGAFF
TRBD1 | TRBJ2-5 | many | TRBV5-1 | TGCGCCAGCAGCTGGGACTCGACAGGGGCAGAGACCCAGTACTTC | CASSWDSTGAETQYF
TRBD1 | TRBJ1-5 | once | TRBV19 | TGTGCCAGTAGTGGGGGGACAGGGGGCGGCAATCAGCCCCAGCATTTT | CASSGGTGGGNQPQHF
- | TRBJ2-6 | many | TRBV11-2 | TGTGCCAGCAGAACTACGAGCTGGGACCGCTCTGGGGCCAACGTCCTGACTTTC | CASRTTSWDRSGANVLTF
TRBD1 | TRBJ2-5 | many | TRBV18 | TGTGCCAGCTCACCCCGGACAGGGGAGCTAGAGACCCAGTACTTC | CASSPRTGELETQYF
TRBD1 | TRBJ1-1 | many | TRBV6-2/TRBV6-3 | TGTGCCAGCAGTTACTCGGACAGGGGGCTTTGGAACACTGAAGCTTTCTTT | CASSYSDRGLWNTEAFF
- | TRBJ2-7 | many | TRBV20-1 | TGCAGTGCTAGAGATCTACGCGACGAGCAGTACTTC | CSARDLRDEQYF
TRBD1 | TRBJ2-2 | many | TRBV5-6 | TGCGCCAGCAGCTTGGCCGACAGGGGCCATACCGGGGAGCTGTTTTTT | CASSLADRGHTGELFF
- | TRBJ2-2 | many | TRBV19 | TGTGCCAGTATCCCGGAGGGGGGCGTTAACACCGGGGAGCTGTTTTTT | CASIPEGGVNTGELFF